A selection of T cell receptor beta chains follows, all from one sample in a study of blood T cell repertoires in COVID-19. Profiling relied on immunoSEQ multiplex PCR, and the TCRdb table lists in-frame clones only, not all of them. The table records approximately 300,000 clones, around 84% of them present only once. Sequencing was carried out using PBMCs or T cells enriched from blood (not recorded which). The receptor set was obtained from a woman aged 18-29 years who had recovered from COVID-19. Each CDR3 is given with its conserved first and last residue. A D gene is named only where the DNA matches it firmly. Size is stated for part of the rows, as once, few or many counts, or as a class when the clone is expanded.

d_call: .
j_call: TRBJ2-1
clone_size: .
v_call: TRBV4-1
cdr3_aa: CASSQRIRTMARDEQFF
cdr3_nt: TGCGCCAGCAGCCAAAGAATTCGGACTATGGCCAGGGATGAGCAGTTCTTC

d_call: .
j_call: TRBJ2-2
clone_size: .
v_call: TRBV29-1
cdr3_aa: CSVSVSAGELFF
cdr3_nt: TGCAGCGTATCGGTATCGGCCGGGGAGCTGTTTTTT

d_call: TRBD2
j_call: TRBJ2-7
clone_size: .
v_call: TRBV13
cdr3_aa: CASSPRAGGSPYEQYF
cdr3_nt: TGTGCCAGCAGCCCTAGAGCGGGAGGGTCGCCCTACGAGCAGTACTTC

d_call: TRBD2
j_call: TRBJ2-7
clone_size: once
v_call: TRBV11-3
cdr3_aa: CASTSGRAPYEQYF
cdr3_nt: TGTGCCAGCACCTCGGGGAGGGCCCCCTACGAGCAGTACTTC

d_call: .
j_call: TRBJ1-3
clone_size: .
v_call: TRBV19
cdr3_aa: CATSEMGANTIYF
cdr3_nt: TGTGCCACCAGTGAGATGGGGGCAAACACCATATATTTT

d_call: .
j_call: TRBJ2-2
clone_size: .
v_call: TRBV5-1
cdr3_aa: CASRPTGIGGELFF
cdr3_nt: TGCGCCAGCAGGCCTACAGGGATAGGCGGGGAGCTGTTTTTT

d_call: TRBD2
j_call: TRBJ2-3
clone_size: .
v_call: TRBV7-2
cdr3_aa: CASSLEMGLVFGTDTQYF
cdr3_nt: TGTGCCAGCAGCTTAGAGATGGGACTAGTATTTGGCACAGATACGCAGTATTTT

d_call: .
j_call: TRBJ1-6
clone_size: .
v_call: TRBV7-9
cdr3_aa: CASSLAGISPLHF
cdr3_nt: TGTGCCAGCAGCTTAGCCGGGATTTCACCCCTCCACTTT

d_call: TRBD1
j_call: TRBJ1-4
clone_size: few
v_call: TRBV30
cdr3_aa: CAWGQGGEKLFF
cdr3_nt: TGTGCCTGGGGACAGGGCGGTGAAAAACTGTTTTTT

d_call: TRBD2
j_call: TRBJ2-5
clone_size: .
v_call: TRBV7-6
cdr3_aa: CASSWGGRLEETQYF
cdr3_nt: TGTGCCAGCAGTTGGGGCGGGAGACTGGAGGAGACCCAGTACTTC

d_call: .
j_call: TRBJ2-3
clone_size: once
v_call: TRBV2
cdr3_aa: CASSAGTDTQYF
cdr3_nt: TGTGCCAGCAGTGCAGGCACAGATACGCAGTATTTT

d_call: TRBD2
j_call: TRBJ2-2
clone_size: .
v_call: TRBV29-1
cdr3_aa: CSARGGSNTGELFF
cdr3_nt: TGCAGCGCCCGGGGGGGCTCGAACACCGGGGAGCTGTTTTTT

d_call: .
j_call: TRBJ2-3
clone_size: many
v_call: TRBV2
cdr3_aa: CASSAERYTQYF
cdr3_nt: TGTGCCAGCAGTGCTGAGCGGTATACGCAGTATTTT

d_call: .
j_call: TRBJ2-7
clone_size: .
v_call: TRBV27
cdr3_aa: CASSPIGYSYEQYF
cdr3_nt: TGTGCCAGCAGTCCTATCGGGTACTCCTACGAGCAGTACTTC

d_call: .
j_call: TRBJ1-1
clone_size: few
v_call: TRBV2
cdr3_aa: CASSVRRGGTEAFF
cdr3_nt: TGTGCCAGCAGTGTCCGCAGGGGCGGCACTGAAGCTTTCTTT

d_call: TRBD2
j_call: TRBJ2-5
clone_size: .
v_call: TRBV3-1/TRBV3-2
cdr3_aa: CASSNLAEETQYF
cdr3_nt: TGTGCCAGCAGCAACCTAGCGGAAGAGACCCAGTACTTC

d_call: TRBD2
j_call: TRBJ2-7
clone_size: .
v_call: TRBV10-2
cdr3_aa: CASRNRIAGMYEQYF
cdr3_nt: TGCGCCAGCAGAAACCGAATAGCGGGAATGTACGAGCAGTACTTC

d_call: TRBD1
j_call: TRBJ1-2
clone_size: .
v_call: TRBV5-1
cdr3_aa: CASSSLRTGLYGYTF
cdr3_nt: TGCGCCAGCAGCAGCCTACGGACAGGGCTCTATGGCTACACCTTC

d_call: TRBD1
j_call: TRBJ2-5
clone_size: once
v_call: TRBV12-3/TRBV12-4
cdr3_aa: CASSGRGWETQYF
cdr3_nt: TGTGCCAGCAGTGGCAGGGGGTGGGAGACCCAGTACTTC

d_call: .
j_call: TRBJ1-6
clone_size: .
v_call: TRBV3-1/TRBV3-2
cdr3_aa: CASSPVPGHLPLHF
cdr3_nt: TGTGCCAGCAGCCCGGTCCCGGGACATTTGCCCCTCCACTTT

d_call: TRBD1
j_call: TRBJ1-2
clone_size: .
v_call: TRBV7-9
cdr3_aa: CASSSGGDYGYTF
cdr3_nt: TGTGCCAGCAGCTCAGGGGGCGACTATGGCTACACCTTC

d_call: TRBD2
j_call: TRBJ2-2
clone_size: .
v_call: TRBV5-1
cdr3_aa: CASSLIAGGTGELFF
cdr3_nt: TGCGCCAGCAGCTTAATAGCGGGGGGGACCGGGGAGCTGTTTTTT

d_call: TRBD2
j_call: TRBJ2-1
clone_size: .
v_call: TRBV6-5
cdr3_aa: CASSYGGGANEQFF
cdr3_nt: TGTGCCAGCAGTTACGGCGGGGGGGCTAATGAGCAGTTCTTC

d_call: .
j_call: TRBJ1-1
clone_size: .
v_call: TRBV6-5
cdr3_aa: CASKTGSTEAFF
cdr3_nt: TGTGCCAGCAAAACAGGGTCCACTGAAGCTTTCTTT

d_call: .
j_call: TRBJ2-3
clone_size: .
v_call: TRBV12-3/TRBV12-4
cdr3_aa: CASTNRDTQYF
cdr3_nt: TGTGCCAGCACTAACAGAGATACGCAGTATTTT

d_call: .
j_call: TRBJ2-1
clone_size: .
v_call: TRBV6-1
cdr3_aa: CASSDRPGVGGYNEQFF
cdr3_nt: TGTGCCAGCAGTGATCGGCCCGGCGTTGGCGGTTACAATGAGCAGTTCTTC

d_call: TRBD2
j_call: TRBJ2-2
clone_size: .
v_call: TRBV27
cdr3_aa: CASRLAGDSGELFF
cdr3_nt: TGTGCCAGCAGACTAGCGGGAGATTCGGGGGAGCTGTTTTTT

d_call: .
j_call: TRBJ1-3
clone_size: .
v_call: TRBV3-1/TRBV3-2
cdr3_aa: CASSQDHSGNTIYF
cdr3_nt: TGTGCCAGCAGCCAAGATCACTCCGGAAACACCATATATTTT

d_call: .
j_call: TRBJ2-1
clone_size: .
v_call: TRBV21-1
cdr3_aa: CASSNPPDRGLASYNEQFF
cdr3_nt: TGTGCCAGCAGCAACCCTCCGGACAGGGGTTTAGCCTCCTACAATGAGCAGTTCTTC

d_call: .
j_call: TRBJ1-1
clone_size: .
v_call: TRBV5-1
cdr3_aa: CASSPLGMVGTEAFF
cdr3_nt: TGCGCCAGCAGCCCCCTCGGGATGGTGGGCACTGAAGCTTTCTTT

d_call: .
j_call: TRBJ1-1
clone_size: many
v_call: TRBV28
cdr3_aa: CASSLQAGNTEAFF
cdr3_nt: TGTGCCAGCAGTTTACAAGCCGGGAACACTGAAGCTTTCTTT

d_call: TRBD1
j_call: TRBJ1-2
clone_size: many
v_call: TRBV27
cdr3_aa: CASSFDRDHGYTF
cdr3_nt: TGTGCCAGCAGTTTCGACAGGGACCATGGCTACACCTTC

d_call: TRBD1
j_call: TRBJ1-5
clone_size: .
v_call: TRBV27
cdr3_aa: CASSPTGGDQPQHF
cdr3_nt: TGTGCCAGCAGTCCGACAGGGGGGGATCAGCCCCAGCATTTT

d_call: .
j_call: TRBJ1-2
clone_size: .
v_call: TRBV5-6
cdr3_aa: CASSLVTGLHYGYTF
cdr3_nt: TGTGCCAGCAGCTTGGTCACAGGGCTCCACTATGGCTACACCTTC

d_call: .
j_call: TRBJ1-5
clone_size: .
v_call: TRBV20-1
cdr3_aa: CSASTQGRQPQHF
cdr3_nt: TGCAGTGCTAGTACCCAGGGGCGGCAGCCCCAGCATTTT

d_call: .
j_call: TRBJ1-1
clone_size: .
v_call: TRBV7-9
cdr3_aa: CASRFRGGDGTEAFF
cdr3_nt: TGTGCCAGCAGATTTAGGGGGGGCGATGGCACTGAAGCTTTCTTT

d_call: TRBD2
j_call: TRBJ2-7
clone_size: .
v_call: TRBV9
cdr3_aa: CASSPFERGYEQYF
cdr3_nt: TGTGCCAGCAGCCCTTTTGAGCGGGGCTACGAGCAGTACTTC

d_call: .
j_call: TRBJ2-1
clone_size: .
v_call: TRBV6-2/TRBV6-3
cdr3_aa: CASGRSGYNEQFF
cdr3_nt: TGTGCCAGCGGCCGTAGCGGCTACAATGAGCAGTTCTTC

d_call: TRBD1
j_call: TRBJ1-1
clone_size: .
v_call: TRBV18
cdr3_aa: CASSPGTGGYTEAFF
cdr3_nt: TGTGCCAGCTCACCGGGGACAGGGGGATATACTGAAGCTTTCTTT

d_call: .
j_call: TRBJ2-7
clone_size: .
v_call: TRBV11-2
cdr3_aa: CASSIDRGLPNEQYF
cdr3_nt: TGTGCCAGCAGCATAGACCGGGGACTCCCCAACGAGCAGTACTTC

d_call: TRBD1
j_call: TRBJ1-2
clone_size: .
v_call: TRBV9
cdr3_aa: CASSPRTGDDSNYGYTF
cdr3_nt: TGTGCCAGCAGCCCGCGGACAGGGGACGATTCTAACTATGGCTACACCTTC

d_call: .
j_call: TRBJ1-4
clone_size: .
v_call: TRBV27
cdr3_aa: CASSLSGGRPATNEKLFF
cdr3_nt: TGTGCCAGCAGTTTATCGGGGGGTAGACCCGCAACTAATGAAAAACTGTTTTTT

d_call: .
j_call: TRBJ2-7
clone_size: .
v_call: TRBV3-1/TRBV3-2
cdr3_aa: CASSHHSYEQYF
cdr3_nt: TGTGCCAGCAGCCACCACTCCTACGAGCAGTACTTC

d_call: .
j_call: TRBJ2-3
clone_size: once
v_call: TRBV6-2/TRBV6-3
cdr3_aa: CASSYTSGGAGVLSSTDTQYF
cdr3_nt: TGTGCCAGCAGTTACACCTCAGGGGGAGCGGGAGTCCTATCTAGCACAGATACGCAGTATTTT

d_call: TRBD1
j_call: TRBJ1-1
clone_size: once
v_call: TRBV20-1
cdr3_aa: CSASLTGEAFF
cdr3_nt: TGCAGTGCTAGCCTGACAGGGGAAGCTTTCTTT

d_call: .
j_call: TRBJ1-6
clone_size: many
v_call: TRBV9
cdr3_aa: CASSAGLGNSPLHF
cdr3_nt: TGTGCCAGCAGCGCAGGACTTGGGAACTCACCCCTCCACTTT

d_call: .
j_call: TRBJ1-1
clone_size: .
v_call: TRBV12-3/TRBV12-4
cdr3_aa: CATNNRENTEAFF
cdr3_nt: TGTGCCACCAATAACAGGGAGAACACTGAAGCTTTCTTT

d_call: .
j_call: TRBJ2-7
clone_size: few
v_call: TRBV28
cdr3_aa: CASSLGRVRGPYEQYF
cdr3_nt: TGTGCCAGCAGTTTAGGTCGGGTAAGGGGCCCCTACGAGCAGTACTTC

d_call: TRBD2
j_call: TRBJ2-5
clone_size: .
v_call: TRBV6-4
cdr3_aa: CASNVTPLAGAQETQYF
cdr3_nt: TGTGCCAGCAACGTCACCCCACTAGCGGGAGCTCAAGAGACCCAGTACTTC

d_call: TRBD1
j_call: TRBJ1-2
clone_size: .
v_call: TRBV6-4
cdr3_aa: CASRGQGASGYTF
cdr3_nt: TGTGCCAGCAGGGGACAGGGGGCTAGTGGCTACACCTTC